This T cell receptor beta chain was retrieved from a study of T cell repertoires in cytomegalovirus infection. The wider study: The public TCR beta signatures pointed to both CMV infection and matching HLA type.

With 5 bases removed from V and 6 bases from J, the gap between germline ends came to 17 bases. The CDR3 covers 14 residues. CDR1 and CDR2 (germline): SGHTA, FQGNSA. This clonotype appeared many times. TCRdb re-derived calls from the reads in MiXCR, one entry per CDR3 protein. The sample lists hundreds of thousands of distinct CDR3 sequences, approximately 24% occurring once. The sample was CD8+ T cells from PBMCs. The TCR sequence derives from a human donor in good health (CMV status not recorded). Some clones in this sample may be carry-over from other donors' samples. This sequence joins TRBV7-2 and TRBJ2-7; D is tentatively TRBD1 or TRBD2 (5 bases each). The CDR3 reads CASSMGPGGPEQYF. The DNA of the CDR3 is TGTGCCAGCAGCATGGGACCCGGAGGCCCCGAGCAGTACTTC.